This paragraph reports one T cell receptor beta chain. Its antigen remains unknown. One end of the junction varies from germline; a read error may be responsible. This specimen belongs to a study of CD8 T cells in Susac syndrome. Regarding the study as a whole: Only a relatively small number of individuals were included in the TCR sequencing and HLA analysis.

The authors reverse transcribed roughly 0.5 to 1 ug RNA with random hexamers. TCRdb recomputed calls from the immunoSEQ multiplex PCR reads with MiXCR, one row per CDR3 protein. The data show about 85,000 distinct CDR3 sequences, with approximately 95% seen just once and under 0.5% held by the top ten. CDR1 SEHNR and CDR2 FQNEAQ come from the germline V gene (reference sequence). The CDR3 sequence is 13 residues long. The gene calls are TRBV7-9 and TRBJ2-1, with 11 bases that match TRBD2. This clonotype was sampled from a human donor with Susac syndrome. Source material: CD8+ T cells from PBMCs. The CDR3 region is CASSLPGLAEEVF. CDR3 sequence (DNA): TGTGCCAGCAGTCTACCGGGACTAGCGGAAGAGGTCTTC.